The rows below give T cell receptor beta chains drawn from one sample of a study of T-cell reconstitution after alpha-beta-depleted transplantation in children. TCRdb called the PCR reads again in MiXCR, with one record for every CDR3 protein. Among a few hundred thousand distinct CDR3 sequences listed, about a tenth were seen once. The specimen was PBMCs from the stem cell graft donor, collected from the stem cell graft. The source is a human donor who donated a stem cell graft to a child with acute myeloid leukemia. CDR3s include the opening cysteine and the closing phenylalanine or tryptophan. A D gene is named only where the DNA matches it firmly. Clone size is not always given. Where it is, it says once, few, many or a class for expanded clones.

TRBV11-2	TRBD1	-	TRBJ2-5	CASSLYQAHRGPQETQYF	TGTGCCAGCAGCCTTTACCAAGCGCACAGGGGCCCACAAGAGACCCAGTACTTC
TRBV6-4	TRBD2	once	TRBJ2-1	CASSVSSGGAGDEQFF	TGTGCCAGCAGTGTATCCAGCGGGGGGGCCGGAGATGAGCAGTTCTTC
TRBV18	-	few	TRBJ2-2	CASSPRRGELFF	TGTGCCAGCTCACCGAGGCGCGGGGAGCTGTTTTTT
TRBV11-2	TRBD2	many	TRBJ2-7	CASSSSSASGSFYEQYF	TGTGCCAGCAGCTCCTCCTCGGCTAGCGGGAGTTTCTACGAGCAGTACTTC
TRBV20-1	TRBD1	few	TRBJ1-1	CSARGQGAGGTEAFF	TGCAGTGCTAGAGGCCAGGGGGCCGGGGGGACTGAAGCTTTCTTT
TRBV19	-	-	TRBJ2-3	CASGVGSRQYF	TGTGCCAGTGGAGTGGGATCCCGCCAGTATTTT
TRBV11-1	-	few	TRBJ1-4	CASSLSPNSASTNEKLFF	TGTGCCAGCAGCTTAAGCCCAAACTCCGCCTCCACTAATGAAAAACTGTTTTTT
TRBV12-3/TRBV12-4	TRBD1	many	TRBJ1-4	CASRPGTGAEKLFF	TGTGCCAGCAGACCCGGGACAGGGGCTGAAAAACTGTTTTTT
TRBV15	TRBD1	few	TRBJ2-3	CATSRDSGTAGTQYF	TGTGCCACCAGCAGAGATTCGGGGACAGCCGGGACGCAGTATTTT
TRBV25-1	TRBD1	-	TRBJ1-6	CASSDPGQGGNSPLHF	TGTGCCAGCAGTGATCCGGGACAGGGTGGGAATTCACCCCTCCACTTT
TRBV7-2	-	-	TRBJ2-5	CASSSGREETQYF	TGTGCCAGCAGCTCAGGACGGGAAGAGACCCAGTACTTC
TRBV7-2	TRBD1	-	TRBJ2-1	CASSQRQGANEQFF	TGTGCCAGCAGCCAAAGACAGGGGGCTAATGAGCAGTTCTTC
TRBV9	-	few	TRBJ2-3	CASSVEGQTTDTQYF	TGTGCCAGCAGCGTAGAAGGGCAGACCACAGATACGCAGTATTTT
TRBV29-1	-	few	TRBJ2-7	CSGGPGPGEQYF	TGCAGCGGGGGCCCGGGACCGGGGGAGCAGTACTTC
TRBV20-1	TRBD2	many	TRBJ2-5	CSGIGGAQETQYF	TGCAGTGGAATCGGGGGGGCCCAAGAGACCCAGTACTTC
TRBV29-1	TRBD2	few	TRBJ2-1	CSVRGGLAGEYEQFF	TGCAGCGTCCGAGGGGGACTAGCGGGAGAGTATGAGCAGTTCTTC
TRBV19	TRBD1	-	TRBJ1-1	CASDQGGGPEAFF	TGTGCCAGTGACCAGGGGGGGGGTCCTGAAGCTTTCTTT
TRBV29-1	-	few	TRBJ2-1	CSVGDPDGYNEQFF	TGCAGCGTTGGGGACCCTGACGGCTACAATGAGCAGTTCTTC
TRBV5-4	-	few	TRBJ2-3	CASSLVGVGTDTQYF	TGTGCCAGCAGCTTGGTTGGGGTGGGGACAGATACGCAGTATTTT
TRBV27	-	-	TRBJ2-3	CASSLLTGGRTDTQYF	TGTGCCAGCAGTTTATTGACCGGGGGACGCACAGATACGCAGTATTTT
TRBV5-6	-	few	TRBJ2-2	CASSFEDDPNTGELFF	TGTGCCAGCAGCTTTGAGGACGACCCGAACACCGGGGAGCTGTTTTTT
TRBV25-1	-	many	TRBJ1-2	CASSPSPGPNYGYTF	TGTGCCAGCAGTCCATCTCCGGGTCCTAACTATGGCTACACCTTC
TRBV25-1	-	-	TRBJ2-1	CASSELSEYSYNEQFF	TGTGCCAGCAGTGAACTCAGTGAGTACTCCTACAATGAGCAGTTCTTC
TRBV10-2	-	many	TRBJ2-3	CATSKSTDTQYF	TGCGCCACGTCAAAAAGCACAGATACGCAGTATTTT
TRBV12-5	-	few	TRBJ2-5	CASGIPGGRRPTQYF	TGTGCTAGTGGTATTCCTGGGGGCAGGCGGCCGACCCAGTACTTC
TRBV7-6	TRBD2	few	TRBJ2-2	CASSLAASGGMDGELFF	TGTGCCAGCAGCTTAGCGGCTAGCGGGGGGATGGACGGGGAGCTGTTTTTT
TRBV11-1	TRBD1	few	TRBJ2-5	CASSPPGTGLQETQYF	TGTGCCAGCAGCCCTCCCGGGACAGGCTTACAAGAGACCCAGTACTTC
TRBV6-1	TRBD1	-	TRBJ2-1	CASSAGQGSYNEQFF	TGTGCCAGCAGCGCCGGACAGGGATCGTACAATGAGCAGTTCTTC
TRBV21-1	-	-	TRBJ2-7	CASSKESGRSYEQYF	TGTGCCAGCAGCAAAGAGAGCGGGAGGTCCTACGAGCAGTACTTC
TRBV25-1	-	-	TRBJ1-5	CASLAGGKGNQPQHF	TGTGCCAGCTTAGCGGGGGGAAAGGGTAATCAGCCCCAGCATTTT
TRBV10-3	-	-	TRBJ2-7	CAISESETPPYEQYF	TGTGCCATCAGTGAGTCAGAGACTCCTCCCTACGAGCAGTACTTC
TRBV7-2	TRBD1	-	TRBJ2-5	CASSQDRVSETQYF	TGTGCCAGCAGCCAGGACAGGGTTAGTGAGACCCAGTACTTC
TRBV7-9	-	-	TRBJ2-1	CASSFTSNEQFF	TGTGCCAGCAGTTTTACTAGCAATGAGCAGTTCTTC
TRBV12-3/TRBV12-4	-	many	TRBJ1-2	CASSLSGRSNYGYTF	TGTGCCAGCAGTTTATCGGGCAGATCCAACTATGGCTACACCTTC
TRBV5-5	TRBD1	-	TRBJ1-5	CASSSADRGTNQPQHF	TGTGCCAGCAGCAGCGCGGACAGGGGAACCAATCAGCCCCAGCATTTT
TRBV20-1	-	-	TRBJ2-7	CSARDLQGSHEQYF	TGCAGTGCTAGAGATCTGCAGGGTAGCCACGAGCAGTACTTC
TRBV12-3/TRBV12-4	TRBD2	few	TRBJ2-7	CASSSPGGAPYEQYF	TGTGCCAGCAGTTCCCCGGGGGGGGCCCCCTACGAGCAGTACTTC